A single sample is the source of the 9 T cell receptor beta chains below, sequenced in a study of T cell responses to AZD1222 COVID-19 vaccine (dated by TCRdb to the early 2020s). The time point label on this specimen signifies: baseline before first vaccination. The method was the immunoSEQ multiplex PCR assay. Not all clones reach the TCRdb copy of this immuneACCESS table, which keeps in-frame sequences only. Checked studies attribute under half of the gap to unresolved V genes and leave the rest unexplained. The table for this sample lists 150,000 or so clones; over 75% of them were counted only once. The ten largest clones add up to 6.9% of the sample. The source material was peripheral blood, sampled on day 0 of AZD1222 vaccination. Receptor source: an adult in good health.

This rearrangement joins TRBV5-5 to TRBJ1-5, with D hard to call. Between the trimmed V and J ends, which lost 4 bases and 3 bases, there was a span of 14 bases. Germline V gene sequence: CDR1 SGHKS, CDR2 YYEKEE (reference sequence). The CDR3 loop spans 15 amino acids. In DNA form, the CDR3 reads TGTGCCAGCAGCCCACACCCAGCTACCAATCAGCCCCAGCATTTT. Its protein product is CASSPHPATNQPQHF.

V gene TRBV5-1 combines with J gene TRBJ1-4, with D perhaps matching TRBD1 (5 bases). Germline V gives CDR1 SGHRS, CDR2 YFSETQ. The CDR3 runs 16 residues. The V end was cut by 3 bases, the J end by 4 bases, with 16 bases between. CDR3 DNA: TGCGCCAGCAGCTGGGGGAGGGGCGCAGGTAATGAAAAACTGTTTTTT. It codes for CASSWGRGAGNEKLFF.

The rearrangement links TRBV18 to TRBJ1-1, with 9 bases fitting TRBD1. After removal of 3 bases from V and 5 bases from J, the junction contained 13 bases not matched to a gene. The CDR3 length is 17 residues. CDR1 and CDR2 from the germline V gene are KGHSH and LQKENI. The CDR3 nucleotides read TGTGCCAGCTCACCCCGGGGAGGACAGGGGTACGGGACTGAAGCTTTCTTT. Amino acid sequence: CASSPRGGQGYGTEAFF.

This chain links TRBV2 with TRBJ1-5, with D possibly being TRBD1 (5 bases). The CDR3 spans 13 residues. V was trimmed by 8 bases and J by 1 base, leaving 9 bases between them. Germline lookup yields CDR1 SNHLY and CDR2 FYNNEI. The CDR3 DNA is TGTGCCAGCCATGCAGGGAGCAATCAGCCCCAGCATTTT. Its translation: CASHAGSNQPQHF.

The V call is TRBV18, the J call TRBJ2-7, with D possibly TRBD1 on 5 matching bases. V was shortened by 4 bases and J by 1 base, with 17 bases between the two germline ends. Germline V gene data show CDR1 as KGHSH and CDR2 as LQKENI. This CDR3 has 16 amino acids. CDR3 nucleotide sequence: TGTGCCAGCTCACGCAGTCAGGGCATCGGGTCCTACGAGCAGTACTTC. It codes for CASSRSQGIGSYEQYF.

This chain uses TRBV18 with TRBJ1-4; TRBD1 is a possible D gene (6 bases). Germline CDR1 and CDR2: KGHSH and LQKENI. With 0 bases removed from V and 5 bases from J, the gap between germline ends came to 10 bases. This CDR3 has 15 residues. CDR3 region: CASSPPSQGNEKLFF. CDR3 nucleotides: TGTGCCAGCTCACCACCGAGTCAGGGGAATGAAAAACTGTTTTTT.

The CDR3 DNA follows: TGTGCCACCAGTGATTTGACTGAAACTAACAATGAGCAGTTCTTC. As protein: CATSDLTETNNEQFF. The rearrangement uses TRBV24-1 and TRBJ2-1; D not resolved. The CDR3 contains 15 residues. Germline CDR1 KGHDR, CDR2 SFDVKD. V was cut by 0 bases and J by 5 bases, with 10 bases left in between.

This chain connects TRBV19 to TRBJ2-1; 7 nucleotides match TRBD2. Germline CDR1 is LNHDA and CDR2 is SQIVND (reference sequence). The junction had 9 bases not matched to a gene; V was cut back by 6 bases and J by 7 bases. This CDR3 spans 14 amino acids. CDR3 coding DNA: TGTGCCAGTAGGCGAGCGGGGTCGACAAATGAGCAGTTCTTC. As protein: CASRRAGSTNEQFF.

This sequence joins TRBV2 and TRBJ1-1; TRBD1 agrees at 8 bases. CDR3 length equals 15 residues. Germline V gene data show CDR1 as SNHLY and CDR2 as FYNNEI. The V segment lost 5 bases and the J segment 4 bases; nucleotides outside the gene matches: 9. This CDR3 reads CASSTGQGGGTEAFF. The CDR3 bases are TGTGCCAGCAGTACCGGACAGGGAGGGGGCACTGAAGCTTTCTTT.